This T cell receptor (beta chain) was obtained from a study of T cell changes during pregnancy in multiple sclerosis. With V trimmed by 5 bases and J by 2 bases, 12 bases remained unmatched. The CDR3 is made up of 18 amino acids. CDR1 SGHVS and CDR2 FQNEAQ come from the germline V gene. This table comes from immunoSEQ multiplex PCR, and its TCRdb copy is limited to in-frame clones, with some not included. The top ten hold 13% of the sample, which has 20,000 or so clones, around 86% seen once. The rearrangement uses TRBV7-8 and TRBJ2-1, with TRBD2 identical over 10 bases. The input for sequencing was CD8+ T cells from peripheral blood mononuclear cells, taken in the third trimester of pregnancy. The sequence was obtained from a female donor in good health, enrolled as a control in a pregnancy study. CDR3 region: CASSRLAGEWGAYNEQFF. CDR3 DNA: TGTGCCAGCAGCCGCCTAGCGGGGGAATGGGGCGCCTACAATGAGCAGTTCTTC.